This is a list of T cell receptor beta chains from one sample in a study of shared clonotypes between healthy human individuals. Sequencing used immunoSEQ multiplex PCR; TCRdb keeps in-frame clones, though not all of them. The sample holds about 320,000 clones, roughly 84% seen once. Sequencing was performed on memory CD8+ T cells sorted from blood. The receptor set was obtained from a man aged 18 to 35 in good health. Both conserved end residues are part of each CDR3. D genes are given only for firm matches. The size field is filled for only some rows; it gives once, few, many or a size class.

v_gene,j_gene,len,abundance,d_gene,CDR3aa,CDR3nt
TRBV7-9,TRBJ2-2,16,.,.,CASSPPGVGDTGELFF,TGTGCCAGCAGCCCTCCGGGAGTAGGGGACACCGGGGAGCTGTTTTTT
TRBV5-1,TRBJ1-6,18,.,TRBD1,CASSPDRGILSYNSPLHF,TGCGCCAGCAGCCCGGACAGGGGAATTTTGTCCTATAATTCACCCCTCCACTTT
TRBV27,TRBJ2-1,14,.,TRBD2,CASTLAGPRAEQFF,TGTGCCAGCACACTAGCGGGCCCCCGGGCCGAGCAGTTCTTC
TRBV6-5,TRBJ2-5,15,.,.,CASRSTRTPQETQYF,TGTGCCAGCAGATCTACCCGGACACCTCAAGAGACCCAGTACTTC
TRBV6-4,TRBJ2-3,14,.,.,CASSEGDPKDTQYF,TGTGCCAGCAGTGAAGGGGACCCCAAGGATACGCAGTATTTT
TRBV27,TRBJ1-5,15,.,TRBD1,CASSSTGASNQPQHF,TGTGCCAGCAGTTCCACAGGGGCCAGCAATCAGCCCCAGCATTTT
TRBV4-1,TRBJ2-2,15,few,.,CASSKQGPGTGELFF,TGCGCCAGCAGTAAACAGGGTCCGGGGACCGGGGAGCTGTTTTTT
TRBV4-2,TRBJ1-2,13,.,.,CASSQVGPSLLSF,TGTGCCAGCAGCCAAGTCGGTCCCAGCCTACTATCCTTC
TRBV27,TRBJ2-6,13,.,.,CASSFSGANVLTF,TGTGCCAGCAGTTTCTCTGGGGCCAACGTCCTGACTTTC
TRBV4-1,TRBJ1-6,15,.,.,CASSLVGAWQSPLHF,TGCGCCAGCAGCCTAGTCGGGGCATGGCAATCACCCCTCCACTTT
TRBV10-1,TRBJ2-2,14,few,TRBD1,CASSMTGSTGELFF,TGCGCCAGCAGTATGACAGGGTCCACCGGGGAGCTGTTTTTT